Listed here are 12 T cell receptor beta chains from one sample, sequenced in a study of beta chain features in type 1 diabetes. The entirety of the isolated RNA underwent reverse transcription, so expressed TCRB transcripts were sequenced. Data came from immunoSEQ multiplex PCR; TCRdb stores just in-frame clones and leaves some out. The sample records some 330,000 clones, 11% being singletons. Sequenced material: naive CD4+ T cells from blood. The receptor set was obtained from a woman aged 25 to 45 in good health.

The sample holds a few counts of this clone. The V gene is TRBV9, the J gene TRBJ1-3; D is unresolved. The CDR3 covers 15 residues. The V gene's germline CDR1 is SGDLS and CDR2 YYNGEE. Deletions cut 0 bases from V and 0 bases from J, with 7 bases between. The CDR3 sequence is CASSVDSFSGNTIYF. The CDR3 bases are TGTGCCAGCAGCGTAGACAGCTTCTCTGGAAACACCATATATTTT. Combining the CDR3 with reference TRBV9 and TRBJ1-3 gives the whole variable domain DSGVTQTPKHLITATGQRVTLRCSPRSGDLSVYWYQQSLDQGLQFLIQYYNGEERAKGNILERFSAQQFPDLHSELNLSSLELGDSALYFCASSVDSFSGNTIYFGEGSWLTVV.

The rearrangement uses TRBV2 and TRBJ1-1; D may be TRBD1 (6 bases). V was shortened by 3 bases and J by 3 bases, with 14 bases between the two germline ends. Germline V gene lookup returns CDR1 SNHLY and CDR2 FYNNEI. There are 15 residues in the CDR3. The CDR3: CASSDLGTRHTEAFF. DNA for the CDR3: TGTGCCAGCAGTGATCTCGGGACACGGCACACTGAAGCTTTCTTT.

This sequence joins TRBV21-1 and TRBJ1-5; TRBD1 is the table's D call and was not checked against the DNA. TRBV21-1 is noted as a pseudogene. The CDR3 consists of 15 residues. The CDR3 nucleotides are TGTGCCAGCAGCCAGCAGGGTTGGGGCAATCAGCCCCAGCATTTT. Translating it yields CASSQQGWGNQPQHF.

There are a few counts of this clone. The V and J genes are TRBV7-6 and TRBJ2-1, with a possible D match to TRBD2 (6 bases). V dropped 0 bases and J dropped 1 base, with 7 bases sitting between them. The V gene's germline CDR1 is SGHVS and CDR2 FNYEAQ. This CDR3 has 15 amino acids. CDR3 in DNA: TGTGCCAGCAGCTTAGCGGCGGGATCCTACAATGAGCAGTTCTTC. Encoded protein: CASSLAAGSYNEQFF.

A few counts support this clone. The chain carries TRBV7-8 and TRBJ2-6; D is ambiguous. There are 15 residues in the CDR3. The V and J ends lost 3 bases and 0 bases respectively, with 6 bases between them. Germline loops: CDR1 SGHVS, CDR2 FQNEAQ. CDR3 DNA: TGTGCCAGCAGCTTTCCCTTCTCTGGGGCCAACGTCCTGACTTTC. Amino acid sequence: CASSFPFSGANVLTF.

V is TRBV7-9 and J is TRBJ2-1; 7 bases are shared with TRBD2. CDR1 and CDR2 from the germline V gene are SEHNR and FQNEAQ (reference sequence). Trimming cost V 1 base and J 2 bases; bases outside gene matches: 8. The CDR3 is made up of 17 amino acids. In nucleotides, the CDR3 is TGTGCCAGCAGCTTAGATCTTGCGGGAGTCACCTACAATGAGCAGTTCTTC. Its protein is CASSLDLAGVTYNEQFF.

There are a few counts of this clone. V usage is TRBV18 and J usage is TRBJ2-1, with 7 bases aligning to TRBD2. J gave up 10 bases and V 4 bases, and 10 bases lay outside the gene matches. Looked up from germline, CDR1 is KGHSH and CDR2 is LQKENI. The CDR3 is 14 residues long. The CDR3, as DNA: TGTGCCAGCTCACAATTCGAGCGGGAAGAGGAGCAGTTCTTC. It codes for CASSQFEREEEQFF.

This clone appeared a few times. V gene TRBV14 combines with J gene TRBJ2-7; no clear D gene. V was clipped by 1 base and J by 1 base, with 5 bases between them. The CDR3 consists of 13 residues. Germline V gives CDR1 SGHDN, CDR2 FVKESK. In DNA form, the CDR3 reads TGTGCCAGCAGCCAAGGAGGATCCTACGAGCAGTACTTC. It is translated as CASSQGGSYEQYF.

There are a few counts of this clone. The rearrangement uses TRBV28 and TRBJ2-7, with 7 nucleotides matching TRBD1. Germline V lookup: CDR1 MDHEN, CDR2 SYDVKM. CDR3 length: 15 amino acids. Losses at the gene ends were 6 bases for V and 3 bases for J; bases not matched to a gene: 11. The DNA for the CDR3 is TGTGCCAGCAGCGCTCCCGGGACAGCTTACTACGAGCAGTACTTC. Amino acid sequence: CASSAPGTAYYEQYF.

The table lists this clone with a few counts. The chain carries TRBV19 and TRBJ2-7, with D possibly TRBD2 on 5 matching bases. The CDR3 is 13 residues long. Looked up from germline, CDR1 is LNHDA and CDR2 is SQIVND (reference sequence). Trimming shortened V by 5 bases and J by 5 bases, and 13 bases separated the two germline ends. Here the CDR3 DNA reads TGTGCCAGTAGTCCACGGGGAAGGGACGAGCAGTACTTC. This encodes CASSPRGRDEQYF.

This clone was recorded a few times. This sequence joins TRBV5-4 and TRBJ2-6, with a possible D match to TRBD2 (6 bases). The CDR3 runs 15 residues. Trimming left V 4 bases short and J 2 bases short, with 10 bases between. Germline CDR1 and CDR2: SGHNT and YYREEE (reference sequence). The CDR3: CASSRSGAGANVLTF. The CDR3 region has the DNA TGTGCCAGCAGCCGCTCGGGGGCTGGGGCCAACGTCCTGACTTTC.

There are a few counts of this clone. This rearrangement joins TRBV4-2 to TRBJ2-7; D is unresolved. This CDR3 comprises 14 residues. Trimming took off 2 bases at V and 2 bases at J, with 10 bases between the two ends. CDR1 and CDR2 (germline): LGHNA, YNFKEQ. The CDR3 nucleotides read TGTGCCAGCAGCCAACTCGCGGAGCCCTACGAGCAGTACTTC. Its protein is CASSQLAEPYEQYF.